Listed below are T cell receptor beta chains from one sample, sequenced in a study of cytomegalovirus exposure and HLA in healthy donors. TCRdb's table, derived via immunoSEQ multiplex PCR, lists solely in-frame clones and lacks some. This table holds some 120,000 clones, nearly 90% found once. The sequencing sample was made of PBMCs. The receptors shown here come from a man in his thirties or forties in good health and CMV-seronegative. Each CDR3 is given with its conserved first and last residue. A D gene is named only where the DNA matches it firmly. A row's size may be missing; if present it is once, few, many or a size class.

-	TRBV5-6	TRBJ1-4	-	TGTGCCAGCAGCTTGGGGGCGGACAGTAATGAAAAACTGTTTTTT	CASSLGADSNEKLFF
once	TRBV6-6	TRBJ1-1	-	TGTGCCAGCTGGGGTCTTGCGGGGGATAACACTGAAGCTTTCTTT	CASWGLAGDNTEAFF
-	TRBV6-5	TRBJ1-6	TRBD1	TGTGCCAGCAGTTCTTCCTTCGGGACAGATAATTCACCCCTCCACTTT	CASSSSFGTDNSPLHF
-	TRBV28	TRBJ2-2	TRBD2	TGTGCCAGCAGTTCGGGACTAGCGGGAAACACCGGGGAGCTGTTTTTT	CASSSGLAGNTGELFF
-	TRBV5-4	TRBJ2-5	TRBD2	TGTGCCAGCAGCTCGGGACTAGAGTCCGTGAAGACCCAGTACTTC	CASSSGLESVKTQYF
-	TRBV28	TRBJ2-7	TRBD1	TGTGCCAGCAGTACCCTGACAGGGGTCTCCTACGAGCAGTACTTC	CASSTLTGVSYEQYF
-	TRBV7-2	TRBJ2-2	-	TGTGCCAGCAGCTTCAGACAGACGAACACCGGGGAGCTGTTTTTT	CASSFRQTNTGELFF
-	TRBV19	TRBJ2-4	TRBD2	TGTGCCAGTAGTTGGGGGACTAGCCCAAACATTCAGTACTTC	CASSWGTSPNIQYF
once	TRBV2	TRBJ2-7	-	TGTGCCAGCAGTGAATTAGGGGGGGCGAACTACGAGCAGTACTTC	CASSELGGANYEQYF
once	TRBV18	TRBJ1-1	TRBD1	TGTGCCAGCTCACTCGGACAGGGGCAAGAAGCTTTCTTT	CASSLGQGQEAFF
-	TRBV6-5	TRBJ2-5	TRBD1	TGTGCCAGCACCTGGGGACAGGGGAGGGAGACCCAGTACTTC	CASTWGQGRETQYF
once	TRBV10-3	TRBJ2-2	TRBD1	TGTGCCATCAGTGTATCGGGACAGGGAAGGCCTCACACCGGGGAGCTGTTTTTT	CAISVSGQGRPHTGELFF
-	TRBV14	TRBJ1-1	-	TGTGCCAGCAGCCCGCAGGGGCTAGACACTGAAGCTTTCTTT	CASSPQGLDTEAFF
-	TRBV6-5	TRBJ2-1	-	TGTGCCAGCAGCATAGGGGGACCAGGCAATGAGCAGTTCTTC	CASSIGGPGNEQFF
-	TRBV6-5	TRBJ2-5	TRBD1	TGTGCCAGCAGTCGATTGGGGACAGGGAAAGAGACCCAGTACTTC	CASSRLGTGKETQYF
few	TRBV5-1	TRBJ2-7	TRBD1	TGCGCCAGCAGCTTGATACAGGGGCTGGACGAGCAGTACTTC	CASSLIQGLDEQYF
-	TRBV7-3	TRBJ2-2	-	TGTGCCAGCAGCGTAAGCCCAGGGGCGAGGAACACCGGGGAGCTGTTTTTT	CASSVSPGARNTGELFF
-	TRBV5-8	TRBJ1-1	-	TGTGCCAGCAGCTTGTCTAGGTGGAACACTGAAGCTTTCTTT	CASSLSRWNTEAFF
-	TRBV5-1	TRBJ2-7	-	TGCGCCAGCAGCTTGGAAAGAGGCTACGAGCAGTACTTC	CASSLERGYEQYF
-	TRBV27	TRBJ1-1	-	TGTGCCAGCAGTTTAGAGGAGGGTCACACTGAAGCTTTCTTT	CASSLEEGHTEAFF
-	TRBV18	TRBJ2-7	-	TGTGCCAGCTCACCACCTAGCGCATACTACGAGCAGTACTTC	CASSPPSAYYEQYF
-	TRBV6-5	TRBJ2-7	-	TGTGCCAGCAGTCCCGACAGCGAGTACATCTACGAGCAGTACTTC	CASSPDSEYIYEQYF
-	TRBV6-5	TRBJ2-7	-	TGTGCCAGCAGTTACTCGAAATGGCAGGGTCGTTCCGAGCAGTACTTC	CASSYSKWQGRSEQYF
-	TRBV11-1	TRBJ1-1	-	TGTGCCAGCAGCTCAGGACAGAACACTGAAGCTTTCTTT	CASSSGQNTEAFF
-	TRBV7-9	TRBJ2-1	-	TGTGCCAGCAGATCTACAGGGTGGGATGAGCAGTTCTTC	CASRSTGWDEQFF
-	TRBV9	TRBJ1-2	-	TGTGCCAGCAGCGTGACTTCCTCTAACCTTAACTATGGCTACACCTTC	CASSVTSSNLNYGYTF
-	TRBV19	TRBJ2-5	TRBD1	TGTGCCAGTAGCACTCGGGACAGCCAAGAGACCCAGTACTTC	CASSTRDSQETQYF
-	TRBV7-9	TRBJ1-2	TRBD1	TGTGCCAGCAGCACCAGGGGGGTCCCTAACTATGGCTACACCTTC	CASSTRGVPNYGYTF
-	TRBV5-1	TRBJ1-1	-	TGCGCCAGCAGCTTCACCCGAGACACTGAAGCTTTCTTT	CASSFTRDTEAFF
-	TRBV27	TRBJ2-7	TRBD2	TGTGCCAGCAGTCCACTGACGGGACTAGCGGCCTACGAGCAGTACTTC	CASSPLTGLAAYEQYF
-	TRBV11-2	TRBJ2-1	TRBD2	TGTGCCAGCAGCTCAAGGGGCCGGACTAGCGGGGGATACAATGAGCAGTTCTTC	CASSSRGRTSGGYNEQFF
-	TRBV6-6	TRBJ2-4	-	TGTGCCAGCAGTTACCGAGGGAACATTCAGTACTTC	CASSYRGNIQYF
-	TRBV6-7	TRBJ1-2	-	TGTGCCAGCAGTTACTCGTTGGACACCAGCATCCACAACTATGGCTACACCTTC	CASSYSLDTSIHNYGYTF
few	TRBV5-6	TRBJ1-2	TRBD1	TGTGCCAGCAGCTCCCGACAGGGCACCTATGGCTACACCTTC	CASSSRQGTYGYTF
-	TRBV5-1	TRBJ2-5	-	TGCGCCAGCAGCCAAACCCAGGGGACCCAGTACTTC	CASSQTQGTQYF
-	TRBV7-6	TRBJ2-2	-	TGTGCCAGCAGCTTAGAAGCGGGCGGGGAGCTGTTTTTT	CASSLEAGGELFF
-	TRBV6-5	TRBJ1-5	TRBD1	TGTGCCAGCAGTTACGGACAGGGGGATCAGCCCCAGCATTTT	CASSYGQGDQPQHF
-	TRBV29-1	TRBJ1-1	-	TGCAGCGTTGAAGTGCCGGTTGAAGCTTTCTTT	CSVEVPVEAFF
-	TRBV28	TRBJ2-7	-	TGTGCCAGCAGTACAGGGATCTACGAGCAGTACTTC	CASSTGIYEQYF
-	TRBV7-9	TRBJ2-7	-	TGTGCCAGCAGCTCTCGTTCCTACGAGCAGTACTTC	CASSSRSYEQYF
-	TRBV13	TRBJ1-2	-	TGTGCCAGCAGCAATACGAAACGGGGTGCTAACTATGGCTACACCTTC	CASSNTKRGANYGYTF
-	TRBV28	TRBJ2-3	-	TGTGCCAGCAGTTCTCTAGCACGACTGGATAGCACAGATACGCAGTATTTT	CASSSLARLDSTDTQYF